This T cell receptor (beta chain) was identified during a study of blood T cell repertoires in COVID-19. This clone appeared a single time. Germline V lookup: CDR1 SGDLS, CDR2 YYNGEE. The CDR3 has 14 residues. Trimming cost V 4 bases and J 5 bases; bases outside gene matches: 7. Generated by immunoSEQ multiplex PCR, the TCRdb table keeps only in-frame clones and is missing some. The data hold about 180,000 clones, with approximately 88% observed a single time. The genes are TRBV9 and TRBJ2-7; 9 bases line up with TRBD1. This TCR derives from a woman in her fifties or sixties with acute or convalescent COVID-19. Sequenced material: peripheral blood. DNA of the CDR3: TGTGCCAGCAGCCAAGGACAGGGGCGCGACGAGCAGTACTTC. Translated, it gives CASSQGQGRDEQYF.